Each of the 32 T cell receptor beta chains below was sequenced from the same sample in a study of OX40 agonist ivuxolimab in advanced cancers. Some clones are missing from TCRdb's copy, which holds only in-frame ones; the method was immunoSEQ multiplex PCR. The sample contains approximately 32,000 clones, around 90% of which appear only once. Sequenced here: CD4+ or CD8+ T cells sorted from blood, sampled in a trial of the OX40 agonist ivuxolimab. The receptors here all came from an adult with an advanced solid tumor such as melanoma, head and neck, liver or kidney cancer.

The V and J genes are TRBV5-1 and TRBJ2-7; no definite D call. CDR3 length: 12 amino acids. The germline gives CDR1 SGHRS, CDR2 YFSETQ. V lost 0 bases and J lost 3, with 4 bases in between. This CDR3 is CASSLDGYEQYF. For the CDR3, the DNA is TGCGCCAGCAGCTTGGATGGCTACGAGCAGTACTTC.

V usage is TRBV7-9 and J usage is TRBJ1-3; D is perhaps TRBD1 (6 bases). The CDR3 sequence is 14 residues long. Per the germline V gene, CDR1 is SEHNR and CDR2 is FQNEAQ (reference sequence). Deletions cut 3 bases from V and 8 bases from J, with 14 bases between. The CDR3 region is CASSFEQGGDTIYF. The CDR3 DNA is TGTGCCAGCAGCTTCGAACAGGGTGGGGACACCATATATTTT.

The chain uses TRBV5-1 and TRBJ2-7; D perhaps matches TRBD1 (6 bases). Germline CDR1 reads SGHRS; CDR2 reads YFSETQ. The CDR3 sequence is 15 residues long. Trimming stripped 0 bases from V and 1 base from J, with 11 bases between. CDR3 amino acids: CASSLAQGTSYEQYF. Written as DNA, the CDR3 is TGCGCCAGCAGCTTGGCCCAGGGGACGTCCTACGAGCAGTACTTC.

The gene calls are TRBV9 and TRBJ2-7; the match to TRBD1 covers 9 bases. Germline loops: CDR1 SGDLS, CDR2 YYNGEE. The CDR3 loop spans 14 amino acids. With V trimmed by 3 bases and J by 4 bases, 5 bases remained unmatched. The CDR3 coding sequence is TGTGCCAGCAGCGCCGGGACAGGGCTTTACGAGCAGTACTTC. Translating gives CASSAGTGLYEQYF.

This clone was detected once. V and J are TRBV7-9 and TRBJ2-7; D may be TRBD1 or TRBD2 (6 bases each). Germline CDR1 SEHNR, CDR2 FQNEAQ (reference sequence). The CDR3 consists of 15 residues. Trimming took 5 bases from V and 2 from J, leaving 16 bases between them. The CDR3 here is CASSPRAGGTYEQYF. CDR3 DNA: TGTGCCAGCAGCCCCCGAGCCGGGGGCACCTACGAGCAGTACTTC. The variable domain in full, with the rest retrieved from reference TRBV7-9 and TRBJ2-7, is DTGVSQNPRHKITKRGQNVTFRCDPISEHNRLYWYRQTLGQGPEFLTYFQNEAQLEKSRLLSDRFSAERPKGSFSTLEIQRTEQGDSAMYLCASSPRAGGTYEQYFGPGTRLTVT.

The chain has TRBV27 and TRBJ2-5; possibly TRBD1 or TRBD2 for D (5 bases each). The V end was cut by 6 bases, the J end by 11 bases, with 16 bases between. The germline V gene has CDR1 MNHEY and CDR2 SMNVEV (reference sequence). The CDR3 contains 12 residues. DNA for the CDR3: TGTGCCAGCAGCAGACAGATGGGAGAGCAGTACTTC. Translation gives CASSRQMGEQYF.

This clone appeared once. This chain links TRBV7-2 with TRBJ1-4; weak D call: TRBD1 (6 bases). V lost 1 base and J lost 3, with 18 bases in between. Germline values: CDR1 SGHTA, CDR2 FQGNSA. The CDR3 contains 18 residues. CDR3 in amino acids: CASSLDGAPTGSNEKLFF. The DNA for the CDR3 is TGTGCCAGCAGCTTAGACGGGGCCCCCACAGGGTCTAATGAAAAACTGTTTTTT.

The chain carries TRBV9 and TRBJ1-3, with a weak D call TRBD1 (5 bases). The CDR3 extends over 15 amino acids. Trimming left V 3 bases short and J 4 bases short, with 14 bases between. Looked up from germline, CDR1 is SGDLS and CDR2 is YYNGEE. The DNA for the CDR3 is TGTGCCAGCAGCGAATCCGGGACGGCAGGAAACACCATATATTTT. Its translation is CASSESGTAGNTIYF.

The gene calls are TRBV6-6 and TRBJ1-1; D might be TRBD1 (5 bases). This CDR3 region has 16 residues. The ends were cut back, 7 bases at V and 0 bases at J, with 18 bases in the middle. Per the germline V gene, CDR1 is MNHNY and CDR2 is SVGAGI (reference sequence). This CDR3 is CASTYRDQPMNTEAFF. The DNA of the CDR3 is TGTGCCAGCACATACCGGGACCAGCCTATGAACACTGAAGCTTTCTTT.

This clone occurred once. CDR3 nucleotide sequence: TGTGCCAGCAGTGAACGGGGGGGGCTTTACAATGAGCAGTTCTTC. Translating gives CASSERGGLYNEQFF. The chain combines TRBV2 with TRBJ2-1, with 8 nucleotides matching TRBD2. CDR3 length equals 15 residues. CDR1 SNHLY and CDR2 FYNNEI come from the germline V gene. Trimming at V came to 2 bases and at J to 4 bases, leaving 4 bases not matched to a gene.

The chain carries TRBV5-5 and TRBJ2-5, with unresolved D. Per the germline V gene, CDR1 is SGHKS and CDR2 is YYEKEE (reference sequence). This CDR3 is 14 amino acids long. The V and J ends lost 4 bases and 1 base respectively, with 11 bases between them. The CDR3 is CASSPPQIQETQYF. The CDR3 nucleotides are TGTGCCAGCAGCCCGCCCCAGATCCAAGAGACCCAGTACTTC.

This rearrangement joins TRBV7-7 to TRBJ2-7; tentatively, D is TRBD1 (5 bases). V was clipped by 5 bases and J by 3 bases, with 11 bases between them. CDR1 and CDR2 (germline): SSHAT, FNYEAQ (reference sequence). The CDR3 loop spans 13 amino acids. The CDR3: CASSPGPHYEQYF. The CDR3 coding sequence is TGTGCCAGCAGCCCAGGGCCCCACTACGAGCAGTACTTC.

The gene calls are TRBV11-2 and TRBJ2-7; 9 nucleotides align to TRBD1. Germline lookup yields CDR1 SGHAT and CDR2 FQNNGV. The CDR3 contains 16 residues. Trimming removed 3 bases from V and 5 bases from J; junction bases left unmatched: 11. The CDR3: CASSFSWDRVFDEQYF. For the CDR3, the DNA is TGTGCCAGCAGCTTTTCGTGGGACAGGGTGTTTGACGAGCAGTACTTC.

This clone has only a few counts. The chain joins TRBV29-1 to TRBJ2-1, with D perhaps given as TRBD1 or TRBD2 (5 bases each). The V and J ends lost 6 bases and 9 bases respectively, with 21 bases between them. The CDR3 contains 14 residues. Germline-derived CDR1 and CDR2 are SQVTM and ANQGSEA. The chain's CDR3 is CSVTDVGLRGEQFF. The DNA for the CDR3 is TGCAGCGTGACCGACGTGGGGCTGAGGGGTGAGCAGTTCTTC.

The rearrangement uses TRBV2 and TRBJ2-5; 11 bases agree with TRBD2. V shed 3 bases, J shed 5 bases, and the junction held 5 bases outside the gene matches. This CDR3 contains 15 residues. CDR1 is SNHLY, CDR2 FYNNEI, per germline. The CDR3 DNA reads as TGTGCCAGCAGTGATAGCGGGGGGGACTACGAGACCCAGTACTTC. This encodes CASSDSGGDYETQYF.

The J gene is TRBJ2-5, the V gene TRBV6-6; TRBD1 or TRBD2 may be the D gene (5 bases each). The CDR3 spans 14 residues. The germline V gene encodes CDR1 MNHNY and CDR2 SVGAGI (reference sequence). V gave up 4 bases and J gave up 1 base, with 10 bases separating them. The CDR3 bases are TGTGCCAGCAGTTGGAAGGGGAGCCAAGAGACCCAGTACTTC. It translates to CASSWKGSQETQYF.

The V call is TRBV4-1, the J call TRBJ1-1, with 12 bases matching TRBD1. The CDR3 runs 15 residues. Germline-derived CDR1 and CDR2 are MGHRA and YSYEKL. Trimming took 5 bases from V and 4 from J; bases not matched to a gene: 5. CDR3 amino acids: CASSGTGGWATEAFF. CDR3 DNA: TGCGCCAGCAGCGGGACAGGGGGCTGGGCCACTGAAGCTTTCTTT.

This sequence joins TRBV5-6 and TRBJ2-7, with D perhaps TRBD1 (5 bases). The V end lost 2 bases, the J end lost 4 bases, and 19 bases lay between the germline ends. The CDR3 has 16 residues. Germline V CDR1 and CDR2: SGHDT, YYEEEE. CDR3 residues: CASSFLTAILGYEQYF. For the CDR3, the DNA is TGTGCCAGCAGCTTCCTGACAGCTATATTGGGGTACGAGCAGTACTTC. The full variable domain, rest sourced from reference TRBV5-6 and TRBJ2-7, is DAGVTQSPTHLIKTRGQQVTLRCSPKSGHDTVSWYQQALGQGPQFIFQYYEEEERQRGNFPDRFSGHQFPNYSSELNVNALLLGDSALYLCASSFLTAILGYEQYFGPGTRLTVT.

This clone was recorded only once. This sequence joins TRBV30 and TRBJ2-1; 9 positions match TRBD2. Germline loops: CDR1 GTSNPN, CDR2 SVGIG (reference sequence). Unmatched junction bases numbered 10, after V lost 0 bases and J lost 4 bases. This CDR3 has 17 amino acids. The CDR3: CAWSVGAASGVYNEQFF. CDR3 nucleotides: TGTGCCTGGAGTGTAGGAGCTGCTAGCGGGGTTTACAATGAGCAGTTCTTC. Variable domain in full (rest from reference TRBV30 and TRBJ2-1): SQTIHQWPATLVQPVGSPLSLECTVEGTSNPNLYWYRQAAGRGLQLLFYSVGIGQISSEVPQNLSASRPQDRQFILSSKKLLLSDSGFYLCAWSVGAASGVYNEQFFGPGTRLTVL.

The sample holds one count of this clone. The chain couples TRBV7-9 to TRBJ1-4; maybe TRBD1 (5 bases). V lost 4 bases and J lost 6, with 15 bases in between. This CDR3 spans 15 amino acids. Germline CDR1 SEHNR, CDR2 FQNEAQ (reference sequence). CDR3 in DNA: TGTGCCAGCAGCTCTTCAGGGTTCCAAGATGAAAAACTGTTTTTT. Its translation is CASSSSGFQDEKLFF.

The chain combines TRBV27 with TRBJ1-1, with D hard to call. This CDR3 is 14 amino acids long. Germline V CDR1 and CDR2: MNHEY, SMNVEV (reference sequence). V was shortened by 0 bases and J by 1 base, with 6 bases between the two germline ends. CDR3 sequence (DNA): TGTGCCAGCAGTTTATCTTCAGCGAACACTGAAGCTTTCTTT. Translated, it gives CASSLSSANTEAFF.

The chain has TRBV5-1 and TRBJ2-7, with D perhaps matching TRBD2 (6 bases). Germline loops: CDR1 SGHRS, CDR2 YFSETQ. V dropped 0 bases and J dropped 3 bases, with 19 bases sitting between them. The CDR3 has 17 residues. CDR3 bases: TGCGCCAGCAGCTTGGATGTGCGGGGAAACACCTTCTACGAGCAGTACTTC. This gives the protein CASSLDVRGNTFYEQYF.

V gene TRBV7-2 combines with J gene TRBJ1-2; D may be TRBD1 (6 bases). This CDR3 has 13 amino acids. V shed 3 bases and J shed 5 bases, with 10 bases lying between them. The germline V gene encodes CDR1 SGHTA and CDR2 FQGNSA. CDR3 in amino acids: CASSFIQGYGYTF. CDR3 DNA sequence: TGTGCCAGCAGCTTCATACAGGGATATGGCTACACCTTC.

The rearrangement links TRBV28 to TRBJ2-7; 8 bases fit TRBD2. The V and J ends lost 10 bases and 2 bases, in that order; junction bases with no gene match: 7. The germline V gene encodes CDR1 MDHEN and CDR2 SYDVKM. The CDR3 is made up of 13 amino acids. Here the CDR3 reads CATNLGRAYEQYF. CDR3 nucleotide sequence: TGTGCCACCAACCTCGGGAGGGCCTACGAGCAGTACTTC.

The V call is TRBV7-2, the J call TRBJ2-3, with 9 bases matching TRBD2. Looked up from germline, CDR1 is SGHTA and CDR2 is FQGNSA. V was clipped by 5 bases and J by 4 bases; unmatched bases: 7. This CDR3 contains 15 residues. CDR3 in amino acids: CASSQSGGFSDTQYF. The DNA for the CDR3 is TGTGCCAGCAGCCAAAGCGGGGGGTTTTCAGATACGCAGTATTTT.

J is TRBJ2-7 and V is TRBV13; 13 positions agree with TRBD2. V was clipped by 5 bases and J by 3 bases; unmatched bases: 10. The CDR3 is made up of 17 amino acids. Germline V lookup: CDR1 PRHDT, CDR2 FYEKMQ (reference sequence). CDR3: CASSIGLAGDLFYEQYF. CDR3 bases: TGTGCCAGCAGCATCGGACTAGCGGGGGACCTCTTCTACGAGCAGTACTTC.

The chain couples TRBV9 to TRBJ2-1; D is possibly TRBD2 (5 bases). CDR3 size: 12 residues. Germline V gene sequence: CDR1 SGDLS, CDR2 YYNGEE. The V end lost 3 bases, the J end lost 10 bases, and 11 bases lay between the germline ends. The CDR3 DNA sequence: TGTGCCAGCAGCGCCCGGACTGCCGAGCAGTTCTTC. Its protein product is CASSARTAEQFF.

This clone was recorded once. CDR3 in DNA: TGCAGCTTCAGGACAGGGACGGGCCACGAGCAGTACTTC. It is translated as CSFRTGTGHEQYF. The chain is built from TRBV29-1 and TRBJ2-7, with 8 positions matching TRBD1. The CDR3 runs to 13 residues. Per the germline V gene, CDR1 is SQVTM and CDR2 is ANQGSEA. V shed 8 bases and J 5 bases; nucleotides not matched to a gene: 11.

V usage is TRBV6-4 and J usage is TRBJ1-2, with D unresolved. Trimming took 2 bases from V and 6 from J, leaving 7 bases between them. Germline CDR1 is MRHNA and CDR2 is SNTAGT. The CDR3 runs 12 residues. The CDR3 DNA sequence: TGTGCCAGCAGTGACCCCGGTGATGGCTACACCTTC. Its protein product is CASSDPGDGYTF.

This clone occurred once. The chain combines TRBV27 with TRBJ2-7; D is possibly TRBD2 (6 bases). CDR1 and CDR2 (germline): MNHEY, SMNVEV (reference sequence). The CDR3 length is 15 residues. Trimming took 3 bases from V and 0 from J, leaving 12 bases between them. In nucleotides, the CDR3 is TGTGCCAGCAGTTTTGGAGGGGCGACCTCCTACGAGCAGTACTTC. Translated, it gives CASSFGGATSYEQYF.

This chain joins TRBV28 and TRBJ2-7; D unclear. The CDR3 loop spans 13 amino acids. Germline V gene sequence: CDR1 MDHEN, CDR2 SYDVKM. Trimming stripped 3 bases from V and 1 base from J, with 7 bases between. CDR3 nucleotide sequence: TGTGCCAGCAGTTTGATGGGATCCTACGAGCAGTACTTC. Amino acid sequence: CASSLMGSYEQYF.

The chain uses TRBV11-2 and TRBJ2-7, with D perhaps TRBD1 or TRBD2 (6 bases each). V lost 4 bases, J lost 4 bases, and 14 bases lay in between. The CDR3 consists of 14 residues. Germline V lookup: CDR1 SGHAT, CDR2 FQNNGV. CDR3 sequence: CASSSPGAIYEQYF. Here the CDR3 DNA reads TGTGCCAGCAGCTCGCCGGGGGCAATTTACGAGCAGTACTTC.